A single sample is the source of the 21 T cell receptor beta chains below, sequenced in a study of spatial heterogeneity in lung cancer. Findings of the study overall: The study found that expanded intratumoral alpha and beta TCR counts tracked tumor mutation counts.

The sample's time point: sample taken at primary tumor resection. TCRdb re-called the 5' RACE reads with MiXCR, one entry per CDR3 protein. The sample contains approximately 7,000 distinct CDR3 sequences, roughly 12% of which appear only once. No cognate antigen is known for these TCRs. Specimen: lung tumor tissue, collected at surgery. The receptors stem from a male donor with early-stage non-small cell lung cancer.

To note about this clonotype: This beta chain came through as a stray read in a library set up for alpha chains, and its size says little. The chain is built from TRBV20-1 and TRBJ1-4; weak D call: TRBD1 (5 bases). The CDR3 sequence is 12 residues long. Between the trimmed V and J ends, which lost 4 bases and 4 bases, there was a span of 7 bases. Germline values: CDR1 DFQATT, CDR2 SNEGSKA (reference sequence). CDR3 DNA: TGCAGTGCTAAGGGGATTAATGAAAAACTGTTTTTT. Translated: CSAKGINEKLFF.

This clonotype was seen many times. The library was prepared for alpha chains; this beta chain is a stray read, so its frequency means little. The rearrangement links TRBV20-1 to TRBJ2-3; maybe TRBD2 (6 bases). The CDR3 is 13 residues long. V lost 3 bases, J lost 1 base, and 8 bases lay in between. Germline lookup yields CDR1 DFQATT and CDR2 SNEGSKA (reference sequence). The CDR3, as DNA: TGCAGTGCTAGCGGGAGAGGCACAGATACGCAGTATTTT. Residues: CSASGRGTDTQYF.

The table lists this clonotype with many counts. The library was designed around alpha chains, so this beta chain is a stray read whose abundance carries little weight. The chain joins TRBV7-2 to TRBJ1-5; D ambiguous. Germline V gives CDR1 SGHTA, CDR2 FQGNSA. The CDR3 has 15 amino acids. V lost 2 bases to trimming and J lost 4 bases, with 12 bases between them. CDR3 DNA sequence: TGTGCCAGCAGCTTACTTGCTACGGCGAATCAGCCCCAGCATTTT. It is translated as CASSLLATANQPQHF.

Points on this clonotype: This beta chain is off target for a library built for alpha chains, so its abundance means little. The V call is TRBV5-1, the J call TRBJ2-3; TRBD1 is a possible D gene (5 bases). The CDR3 length is 16 residues. V shed 6 bases and J shed 1 base, with 18 bases lying between them. CDR1 and CDR2 from the germline V gene are SGHRS and YFSETQ. The CDR3 DNA reads TGCGCCAGCACTACTGGGGCGAACACCGGCACAGATACGCAGTATTTT. Protein product: CASTTGANTGTDTQYF.

Regarding this clonotype: This beta chain is a stray sequence in a library constructed for alpha chains; its clone size is not meaningful. The chain is built from TRBV6-1 and TRBJ2-2, with unresolved D. Germline-derived CDR1 and CDR2 are MNHNS and SASEGT. Trimming stripped 4 bases from V and 5 bases from J, with 5 bases between. This CDR3 has 12 amino acids. The CDR3 protein is CASSVQTGELFF. The CDR3 DNA sequence: TGTGCCAGCAGTGTGCAGACCGGGGAGCTGTTTTTT.

This clonotype was seen more than once but under ten times. A library made for alpha chains picked up this beta chain off target, so its size means little. The rearrangement uses TRBV29-1 and TRBJ2-1, with unresolved D. Germline loops: CDR1 SQVTM, CDR2 ANQGSEA. The CDR3 length is 9 residues. V was pared by 5 bases and J by 8 bases, with 4 bases between. The CDR3 DNA follows: TGCAGCGTTTCCGATGAGCAGTTCTTC. Its protein is CSVSDEQFF.

This clonotype was counted a few times. A library prepared for alpha chains yielded this beta chain as an off-target read; its size is of little meaning. The chain employs TRBV20-1 and TRBJ2-7, with TRBD1 as a possible D gene (5 bases). Germline-derived CDR1 and CDR2 are DFQATT and SNEGSKA (reference sequence). The CDR3 is 13 amino acids. V was pared by 1 base and J by 3 bases, with 10 bases between. CDR3 amino acids: CSARGTYSYEQYF. CDR3 coding DNA: TGCAGTGCTAGAGGGACATACAGCTACGAGCAGTACTTC.

Regarding this clonotype: This beta chain turned up in a library designed for alpha chains; as an off-target read, its abundance says little. The chain combines TRBV7-9 with TRBJ2-7; perhaps TRBD1 as D (5 bases). This CDR3 region has 14 residues. V lost 5 bases to trimming and J lost 3 bases, with 14 bases between them. Per the germline V gene, CDR1 is SEHNR and CDR2 is FQNEAQ (reference sequence). CDR3 sequence reads: CASSKSGAHYEQYF. The CDR3 DNA reads TGTGCCAGCAGCAAGTCTGGGGCCCACTACGAGCAGTACTTC.

A note on this clonotype: This beta chain is off target for a library built for alpha chains, so its abundance means little. This sequence joins TRBV30 and TRBJ1-4; the match to TRBD1 covers 9 bases. The CDR3 has 15 amino acids. Germline V gives CDR1 GTSNPN, CDR2 SVGIG (reference sequence). J was trimmed by 8 bases and V by 2 bases; bases with no gene match: 9. The CDR3 loop is CAWSTWTGEYEKLFF. CDR3 sequence (DNA): TGTGCCTGGAGTACCTGGACAGGGGAATACGAAAAACTGTTTTTT. Looking up the rest from reference TRBV30 and TRBJ1-4 gives the full variable domain: SQTIHQWPATLVQPVGSPLSLECTVEGTSNPNLYWYRQAAGRGLQLLFYSVGIGQISSEVPQNLSASRPQDRQFILSSKKLLLSDSGFYLCAWSTWTGEYEKLFFGSGTQLSVL.

Comments on this clonotype: Since the library was made to target alpha chains, this beta chain is a stray read and its abundance is not meaningful. This rearrangement joins TRBV7-8 to TRBJ2-7, with 13 bases aligning to TRBD2. Germline values: CDR1 SGHVS, CDR2 FQNEAQ. With V trimmed by 5 bases and J by 5 bases, 9 bases remained unmatched. CDR3 size: 16 residues. The DNA for the CDR3 is TGTGCCAGCAGCCTCCAGACTAGCGGGAGGTCCCACGAGCAGTACTTC. Protein product: CASSLQTSGRSHEQYF.

This clonotype is medium-sized within its sample. This beta chain slipped into a library made for alpha chains as a stray read, so its size is not meaningful. This chain connects TRBV29-1 to TRBJ2-7, with TRBD2 matching over 15 bases. Germline trimming cut 6 bases from V and 1 base from J; bases unmatched to any gene: 13. The length of the CDR3 is 18 residues. Per germline, CDR1 SQVTM and CDR2 ANQGSEA. CDR3 nucleotides: TGCAGCGTCCGAGGACTAGCGGGAGGGTCGGCCAGTTCCTACGAGCAGTACTTC. It encodes CSVRGLAGGSASSYEQYF.

This clonotype was observed many times. This beta chain is an unintended read in a library built for alpha chains; its size means little. The genes are TRBV28 and TRBJ2-5; possible D gene TRBD2, 5 bases. The germline V and J ends were trimmed by 5 bases and 0 bases, with 13 bases remaining between them. The germline V gene has CDR1 MDHEN and CDR2 SYDVKM. The CDR3 consists of 15 residues. The DNA for the CDR3 is TGTGCCAGCAGTGGACTCTCGGGGTACCAAGAGACCCAGTACTTC. Translating gives CASSGLSGYQETQYF.

This clonotype was recorded at least ten times. As an off-target read in a library built for alpha chains, this beta chain has a frequency of little significance. CDR3 sequence: CASSPLRTSHTEAFF. The CDR3 coding sequence is TGTGCCAGCAGCCCCCTGCGGACATCGCACACTGAAGCTTTCTTT. The J gene is TRBJ1-1, the V gene TRBV14; tentatively, D is TRBD1 (5 bases). V was shortened by 4 bases and J by 3 bases, with 15 bases between the two germline ends. CDR3 length equals 15 residues. Germline V gene sequence: CDR1 SGHDN, CDR2 FVKESK.

This clonotype was counted only a few times. For a library built for alpha chains, this beta chain is a stray read; little rests on its size. The chain carries TRBV27 and TRBJ2-7; D gene ambiguous. The V and J ends lost 3 bases and 6 bases respectively, with 12 bases between them. Germline lookup yields CDR1 MNHEY and CDR2 SMNVEV (reference sequence). CDR3 length equals 13 residues. In DNA form, the CDR3 reads TGTGCCAGCAGTTTGCCGAACTTGGCCGAGCAGTACTTC. Translation: CASSLPNLAEQYF.

This clonotype was detected many times. Since it is a stray read in a library aimed at alpha chains, this beta chain has a size that is not meaningful. The chain links TRBV4-1 to TRBJ1-6; 9 nucleotides agree with TRBD1. CDR1 MGHRA and CDR2 YSYEKL come from the germline V gene. The ends lost 3 bases at V and 8 bases at J; junction bases unmatched: 8. The CDR3 spans 16 residues. The CDR3 coding sequence is TGCGCCAGCAGCCAGAGGTCCCGGACAGGGGATTCACCCCTCCACTTT. It encodes CASSQRSRTGDSPLHF.

This clonotype is a singleton in its sample. This beta chain is an unintended read in a library built for alpha chains; its size means little. CDR3 nucleotide sequence: TGTGCCAGCACGGGACAGGGAACAGATACGCAGTATTTT. Its protein is CASTGQGTDTQYF. The chain joins TRBV27 to TRBJ2-3, with TRBD1 matching 9 bases. J was trimmed by 3 bases and V by 7 bases; bases with no gene match: 2. Germline CDR1 is MNHEY and CDR2 is SMNVEV (reference sequence). The CDR3 extends over 13 amino acids.

In this sample, this clonotype turned up many times. This beta chain lies outside the target of a library built for alpha chains; its clone size means little. The genes are TRBV29-1 and TRBJ2-3, with D unresolved. There are 13 residues in the CDR3. Germline lookup yields CDR1 SQVTM and CDR2 ANQGSEA. The V and J ends lost 3 bases and 6 bases respectively, with 13 bases between them. This chain's CDR3 is CSVEPGPTDTQYF. In DNA, the CDR3 is TGCAGCGTTGAGCCCGGACCTACGGATACGCAGTATTTT.

This clonotype was seen at least ten times. A library prepared for alpha chains yielded this beta chain as an off-target read; its size is of little meaning. The rearrangement joins TRBV15 to TRBJ1-5, with 8 bases aligning to TRBD1. The CDR3 spans 14 residues. V lost 3 bases, J lost 5 bases, and 3 bases stayed unmatched. Germline assignment: CDR1 LNHNV and CDR2 YYDKDF (reference sequence). CDR3: CATSSGTGHQPQHF. In nucleotides, the CDR3 is TGTGCCACCAGCAGTGGGACAGGCCATCAGCCCCAGCATTTT.

The sample holds many counts of this clonotype. This beta chain turned up in a library designed for alpha chains; as an off-target read, its abundance says little. The gene calls are TRBV5-1 and TRBJ2-7, with a possible D match to TRBD1 (6 bases). Germline values: CDR1 SGHRS, CDR2 YFSETQ. Between the trimmed V and J ends, which lost 8 bases and 0 bases, there was a span of 9 bases. The CDR3 contains 12 residues. CDR3 loop: CASGDTSYEQYF. The CDR3 DNA is TGCGCCAGTGGGGACACCTCCTACGAGCAGTACTTC.

On this clonotype itself: This beta chain lies outside the target of a library built for alpha chains; its clone size means little. This chain connects TRBV6-6 to TRBJ2-2; 11 bases match TRBD1. Germline V CDR1 and CDR2: MNHNY, SVGAGI (reference sequence). The CDR3 is 14 residues long. V lost 9 bases and J lost 3; bases outside the gene matches: 3. The DNA of the CDR3 is TGTGCCAGTGCGGACAGGGGGCACACCGGGGAGCTGTTTTTT. It encodes CASADRGHTGELFF.

This clonotype occurred a few times. The library was prepared for alpha chains; this beta chain is a stray read, so its frequency means little. V usage is TRBV11-2 and J usage is TRBJ2-7; D not certain. Germline CDR1 SGHAT, CDR2 FQNNGV. The CDR3 length is 15 residues. V lost 0 bases, J lost 2 bases, and 11 bases lay in between. The CDR3 DNA reads TGTGCCAGCAGCTTAGACGGAACCTTTACCTACGAGCAGTACTTC. Translated, it gives CASSLDGTFTYEQYF.